This TCR beta chain was sequenced in a study of beta chain features in type 1 diabetes. Study-wide background: Patients did not differ from healthy donors in age, gender or cell yield.

About this clone itself: Its target is unknown.

The length of the CDR3 is 12 residues. Per germline, CDR1 SNHLY and CDR2 FYNNEI. V lost 8 bases to trimming and J lost 2 bases, with 8 bases between them. Study-wide results and limits: Using cDNA template may skew counts toward highly expressing activated cells. Researchers caution that PCR might favor shorter templates, equally among patients and controls.

The whole isolated RNA underwent reverse transcription, so sequencing captured expressed TCRB transcripts. Assay: immunoSEQ multiplex PCR; the TCRdb copy retains only in-frame clones and omits some. The repertoire holds under 300,000 clones, with around 26% as singletons. This receptor was obtained from a man aged 25 to 45 in good health. The sample comprised central memory CD4+ T cells from blood. The chain uses TRBV2 and TRBJ2-3, with a weak D call TRBD2 (5 bases). CDR3 residues: CASGSFTDTQYF. As DNA, the CDR3 is TGTGCCAGCGGGAGTTTCACAGATACGCAGTATTTT.